The 21 T cell receptor beta chains below all came from one sample that was sequenced in a study of T cell clones after liver transplantation. Only in-frame clones appear in the TCRdb table, and some are missing; sequencing was by immunoSEQ multiplex PCR. The repertoire holds 99,000 or so clones, 82% seen once, with approximately 0.93% in the top ten. Sequenced material: CD4+ T cells from blood, taken before liver transplant. The receptors derive from a human donor who received a liver transplant.

The chain recombines TRBV11-1 with TRBJ1-6, with TRBD1 as a possible D gene (6 bases). Germline CDR1 SGHAT, CDR2 FQDESV (reference sequence). V lost 1 base and J lost 7, with 11 bases in between. This CDR3 region has 15 residues. The CDR3 DNA reads as TGTGCCAGCAGCTTAGTGTGGGACACCAATTCACCCCTCCACTTT. Translating it yields CASSLVWDTNSPLHF.

The rearrangement joins TRBV27 to TRBJ2-3; 7 nucleotides agree with TRBD1. CDR1 is MNHEY and CDR2 is SMNVEV in the germline V gene (reference sequence). CDR3 length: 15 residues. V lost 5 bases to trimming and J lost 1 base; unmatched junction nucleotides: 6. DNA for the CDR3: TGTGCCAGCAGTGCGCACAGGGGTGGCACAGATACGCAGTATTTT. Translated, it gives CASSAHRGGTDTQYF.

This clone was detected only a few times. The CDR3 loop is CATTGGPVDTQYF. CDR3 nucleotides: TGTGCCACCACGGGGGGGCCGGTAGATACGCAGTATTTT. The chain has TRBV15 and TRBJ2-3, with 8 bases fitting TRBD2. Germline values: CDR1 LNHNV, CDR2 YYDKDF (reference sequence). The J segment lost 5 bases and the V segment lost 7 bases, leaving 5 bases of the junction unmatched. CDR3 size: 13 residues.

The chain links TRBV19 to TRBJ2-1; 10 bases map to TRBD2. V shed 1 base, J shed 7 bases, and the junction held 7 bases outside the gene matches. Germline V gene sequence: CDR1 LNHDA, CDR2 SQIVND (reference sequence). The CDR3 extends over 16 amino acids. Written as DNA, the CDR3 is TGTGCCAGTAGTATAGGGCAGCGGGGGGGCAATAATGAGCAGTTCTTC. Protein product: CASSIGQRGGNNEQFF.

The table lists this clone with a few counts. CDR3 in amino acids: CASSYGIMEKLFF. The CDR3 coding sequence is TGTGCCAGCAGTTACGGGATTATGGAAAAACTGTTTTTT. The V gene is TRBV7-8, the J gene TRBJ1-4; D not resolved. The CDR3 is made up of 13 amino acids. The ends were cut back, 6 bases at V and 8 bases at J, with 13 bases in the middle. CDR1 SGHVS and CDR2 FQNEAQ come from the germline V gene.

V and J are TRBV25-1 and TRBJ2-3; D gene unclear. V gave up 0 bases and J gave up 5 bases, with 3 bases separating them. From germline, CDR1 is MGHDK and CDR2 SYGVNS. This CDR3 is 12 amino acids long. CDR3 sequence (DNA): TGTGCCAGCAGTGAATACGGAGATACGCAGTATTTT. Translation: CASSEYGDTQYF.

This clone has just a few counts. The chain couples TRBV5-1 to TRBJ2-7; tentative D call: TRBD2 (5 bases). With 4 bases removed from V and 11 bases from J, the gap between germline ends came to 16 bases. This CDR3 has 12 amino acids. Per the germline V gene, CDR1 is SGHRS and CDR2 is YFSETQ. The CDR3 nucleotides read TGCGCCAGCAGCCCACTAGGGCGTTCGGAGTACTTC. It is translated as CASSPLGRSEYF.

The V call is TRBV5-1, the J call TRBJ1-1; D gene unclear. The CDR3 runs to 14 residues. Germline V gives CDR1 SGHRS, CDR2 YFSETQ. The germline V and J ends were trimmed by 0 bases and 2 bases, with 8 bases remaining between them. CDR3 coding DNA: TGCGCCAGCAGCTTGGCCGGGCCAAACACTGAAGCTTTCTTT. Translating gives CASSLAGPNTEAFF.

The chain has TRBV6-5 and TRBJ2-3; 8 bases align to TRBD2. J was trimmed by 3 bases and V by 6 bases; bases with no gene match: 8. Germline values: CDR1 MNHEY, CDR2 SVGAGI. The CDR3 has 15 residues. The CDR3 DNA reads as TGTGCCAGCAGATTAACCGGGGGGGATACAGATACGCAGTATTTT. This encodes CASRLTGGDTDTQYF.

The chain combines TRBV18 with TRBJ2-3; TRBD1 aligns across 8 bases. Germline CDR1 is KGHSH and CDR2 is LQKENI. The CDR3 covers 15 residues. The V and J ends lost 2 bases and 2 bases, in that order; junction bases with no gene match: 3. For the CDR3, the DNA is TGTGCCAGCTCACCAGGACAGGGCAACACAGATACGCAGTATTTT. Protein sequence: CASSPGQGNTDTQYF.

The chain employs TRBV6-5 and TRBJ1-5, with 10 bases fitting TRBD1. This CDR3 is built from 15 residues. The ends lost 6 bases at V and 6 bases at J; junction bases unmatched: 8. The germline gives CDR1 MNHEY, CDR2 SVGAGI. This CDR3 is CASRPGGTGAQPQHF. The CDR3 region has the DNA TGTGCCAGCAGACCCGGGGGGACAGGGGCTCAGCCCCAGCATTTT.

The chain has TRBV5-1 and TRBJ2-7, with D unresolved. Per the germline V gene, CDR1 is SGHRS and CDR2 is YFSETQ. The CDR3 length is 14 residues. Trimming removed 3 bases at V and 5 bases at J, with 15 bases between. The DNA for the CDR3 is TGCGCCAGCAGCTCCCAGATCCGCCCGGACGAGCAGTACTTC. Encoded protein: CASSSQIRPDEQYF. The variable domain in full, completed from reference TRBV5-1 and TRBJ2-7, reads KAGVTQTPRYLIKTRGQQVTLSCSPISGHRSVSWYQQTPGQGLQFLFEYFSETQRNKGNFPGRFSGRQFSNSRSEMNVSTLELGDSALYLCASSSQIRPDEQYFGPGTRLTVT.

CDR3 sequence reads: CASSLSGQGYEQYF. The CDR3 region has the DNA TGCGCCAGCAGCTTGTCGGGACAGGGGTACGAGCAGTACTTC. The V call is TRBV5-1, the J call TRBJ2-7, with 10 bases identical to TRBD1. Trimming at V came to 1 base and at J to 4 bases, leaving 2 bases not matched to a gene. CDR1 and CDR2 from the germline V gene are SGHRS and YFSETQ. This CDR3 comprises 14 residues.

The chain joins TRBV4-2 to TRBJ2-2; 8 nucleotides agree with TRBD2. The CDR3 is made up of 17 amino acids. V was clipped by 1 base and J by 7 bases; unmatched bases: 11. The germline V gene encodes CDR1 LGHNA and CDR2 YNFKEQ. The CDR3 spells CASSQAPAGVAGGELFF. CDR3 DNA: TGTGCCAGCAGCCAAGCACCAGCGGGAGTAGCTGGCGGGGAGCTGTTTTTT.

V gene TRBV6-5 combines with J gene TRBJ1-2; 9 nucleotides line up with TRBD1. The CDR3 loop spans 14 amino acids. V gave up 5 bases and J gave up 3 bases; unmatched junction bases: 4. The V gene's germline CDR1 is MNHEY and CDR2 SVGAGI. The DNA of the CDR3 is TGTGCCAGCAGTCGCCGGGACAGGGACTATGGCTACACCTTC. It is translated as CASSRRDRDYGYTF.

The chain couples TRBV7-8 to TRBJ2-7; 11 bases are a match to TRBD2. J lost 6 bases, V lost 5 bases, and 6 bases had no gene match. Germline-derived CDR1 and CDR2 are SGHVS and FQNEAQ. This CDR3 contains 14 residues. The CDR3 region is CASSLGLADSEQYF. The CDR3 region has the DNA TGTGCCAGCAGCCTGGGACTAGCGGACTCCGAGCAGTACTTC. The full variable domain, in which reference TRBV7-8 and TRBJ2-7 provide the parts outside the CDR3, is GAGVSQSPRYKVAKRGQDVALRCDPISGHVSLFWYQQALGQGPEFLTYFQNEAQLDKSGLPSDRFFAERPEGSVSTLKIQRTQQEDSAVYLCASSLGLADSEQYFGPGTRLTVT.

The rearrangement joins TRBV5-1 to TRBJ1-6; D gene ambiguous. The CDR3 has 14 amino acids. From germline, CDR1 is SGHRS and CDR2 YFSETQ. Trimming left V 0 bases short and J 10 bases short, with 11 bases between. The CDR3 loop reads CASSLVGIYSPLHF. The CDR3, as DNA: TGCGCCAGCAGCTTGGTTGGGATTTACTCACCCCTCCACTTT.

This chain links TRBV11-1 with TRBJ2-5; D is unresolved. The germline CDR1 and CDR2 sequences are SGHAT and FQDESV (reference sequence). Trimming left V 0 bases short and J 3 bases short, with 11 bases between. The length of the CDR3 is 15 residues. The CDR3 protein is CASSLALWQEETQYF. As DNA, the CDR3 is TGTGCCAGCAGCTTAGCGTTATGGCAGGAAGAGACCCAGTACTTC.

J is TRBJ1-1 and V is TRBV13; unclear D gene. Looked up from germline, CDR1 is PRHDT and CDR2 is FYEKMQ (reference sequence). V was trimmed by 5 bases and J by 1 base, leaving 11 bases between them. CDR3 length: 14 amino acids. CDR3 nucleotides: TGTGCCAGCAGCCTCCCCCCAAGGAACACTGAAGCTTTCTTT. It codes for CASSLPPRNTEAFF. Using reference TRBV13 and TRBJ1-1 for the parts outside the CDR3, the full variable domain is AAGVIQSPRHLIKEKRETATLKCYPIPRHDTVYWYQQGPGQDPQFLISFYEKMQSDKGSIPDRFSAQQFSDYHSELNMSSLELGDSALYFCASSLPPRNTEAFFGQGTRLTVV.

This chain links TRBV2 with TRBJ1-2; 10 bases map to TRBD1. The CDR3 has 14 amino acids. Germline V gene lookup returns CDR1 SNHLY and CDR2 FYNNEI. Losses at the gene ends were 11 bases for V and 6 bases for J; bases not matched to a gene: 12. In nucleotides, the CDR3 is TGTGCCGGGGGCCGGGACAGGGGAAGAGATGGCTACACCTTC. Translating gives CAGGRDRGRDGYTF.

The chain is built from TRBV5-1 and TRBJ2-2; 9 bases are a match to TRBD2. The ends lost 4 bases at V and 4 bases at J; junction bases unmatched: 11. Germline values: CDR1 SGHRS, CDR2 YFSETQ. This CDR3 is built from 17 residues. CDR3 nucleotide sequence: TGCGCCAGCAGCCTTGATGGTAGCGGGAGTTCCACCGGGGAGCTGTTTTTT. Translation gives CASSLDGSGSSTGELFF.